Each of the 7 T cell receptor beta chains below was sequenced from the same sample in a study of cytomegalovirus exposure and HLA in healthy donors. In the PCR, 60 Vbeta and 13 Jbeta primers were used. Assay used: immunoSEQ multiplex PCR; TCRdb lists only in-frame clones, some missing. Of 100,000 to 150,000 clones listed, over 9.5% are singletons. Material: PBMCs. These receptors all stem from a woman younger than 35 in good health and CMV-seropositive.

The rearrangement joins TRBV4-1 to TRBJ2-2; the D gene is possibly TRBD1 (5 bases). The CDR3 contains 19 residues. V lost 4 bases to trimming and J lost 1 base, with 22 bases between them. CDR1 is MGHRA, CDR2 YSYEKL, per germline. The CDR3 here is CASSLMTVPRDKNTGELFF. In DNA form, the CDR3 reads TGCGCCAGCAGCCTAATGACCGTCCCCAGGGATAAGAACACCGGGGAGCTGTTTTTT.

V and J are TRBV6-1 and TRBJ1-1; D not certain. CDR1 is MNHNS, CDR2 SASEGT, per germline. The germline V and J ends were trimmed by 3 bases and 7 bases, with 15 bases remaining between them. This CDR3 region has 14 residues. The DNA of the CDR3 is TGTGCCAGCAGTGACCCGGAGGGATGGGGTGAAGCTTTCTTT. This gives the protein CASSDPEGWGEAFF.

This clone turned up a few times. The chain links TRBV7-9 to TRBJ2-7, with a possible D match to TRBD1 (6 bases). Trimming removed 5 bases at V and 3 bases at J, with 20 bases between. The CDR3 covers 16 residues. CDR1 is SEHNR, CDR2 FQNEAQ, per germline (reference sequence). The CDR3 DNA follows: TGTGCCAGCAGCACCCCCACAGGGCCGGGTGACTACGAGCAGTACTTC. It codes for CASSTPTGPGDYEQYF.

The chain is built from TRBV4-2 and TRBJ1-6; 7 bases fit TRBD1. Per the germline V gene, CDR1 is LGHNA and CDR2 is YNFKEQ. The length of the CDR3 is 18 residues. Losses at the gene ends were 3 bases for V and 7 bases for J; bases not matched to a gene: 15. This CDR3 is CASSHEDLLTGKNSPLHF. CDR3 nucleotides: TGTGCCAGCAGCCACGAAGACCTCCTGACAGGGAAGAATTCACCCCTCCACTTT.

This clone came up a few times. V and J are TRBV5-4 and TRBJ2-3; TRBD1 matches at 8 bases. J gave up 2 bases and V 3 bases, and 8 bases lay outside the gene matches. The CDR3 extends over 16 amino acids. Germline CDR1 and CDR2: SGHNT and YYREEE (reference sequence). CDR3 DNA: TGTGCCAGCAGCTCAGGACAGGGACGAAACACAGATACGCAGTATTTT. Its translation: CASSSGQGRNTDTQYF.

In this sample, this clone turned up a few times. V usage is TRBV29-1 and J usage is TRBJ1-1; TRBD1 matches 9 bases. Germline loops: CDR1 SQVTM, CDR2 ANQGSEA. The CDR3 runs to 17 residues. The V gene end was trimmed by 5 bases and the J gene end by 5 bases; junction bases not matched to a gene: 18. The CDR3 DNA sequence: TGCAGCGTTCGAACTCCAGACTCGGGACAGGGTATAACTGAAGCTTTCTTT. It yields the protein CSVRTPDSGQGITEAFF.

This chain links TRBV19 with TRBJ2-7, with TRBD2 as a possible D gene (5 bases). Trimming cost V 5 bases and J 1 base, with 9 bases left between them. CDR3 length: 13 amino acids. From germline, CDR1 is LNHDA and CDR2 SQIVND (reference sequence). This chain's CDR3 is CASSFSGSYEQYF. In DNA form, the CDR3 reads TGTGCCAGTAGTTTTTCGGGGTCCTACGAGCAGTACTTC.